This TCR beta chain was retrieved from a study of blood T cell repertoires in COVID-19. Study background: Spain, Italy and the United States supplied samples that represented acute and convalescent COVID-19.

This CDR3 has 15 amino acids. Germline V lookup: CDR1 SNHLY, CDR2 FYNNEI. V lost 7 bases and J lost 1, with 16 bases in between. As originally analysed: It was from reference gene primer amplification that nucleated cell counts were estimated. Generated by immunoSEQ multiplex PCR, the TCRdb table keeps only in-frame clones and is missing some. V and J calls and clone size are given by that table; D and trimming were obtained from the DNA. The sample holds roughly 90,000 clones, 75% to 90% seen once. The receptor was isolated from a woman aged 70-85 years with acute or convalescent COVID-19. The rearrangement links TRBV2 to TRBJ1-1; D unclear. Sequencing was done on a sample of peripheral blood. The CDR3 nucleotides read TGTGCCAGCAAGAGGGAAAAACTGCAGAACACTGAAGCTTTCTTT. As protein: CASKREKLQNTEAFF.